Each of the 27 T cell receptor beta chains below was sequenced from the same sample in a study of T cell changes during pregnancy in multiple sclerosis. TCRdb's copy holds only in-frame clones and misses some; the assay was immunoSEQ multiplex PCR. The profile shows around 45,000 clones, under 95% of them singletons. The sequencing used CD4+ T cells from peripheral blood mononuclear cells, collected in the third trimester of pregnancy. These receptors were collected from a female donor with multiple sclerosis, enrolled in a pregnancy study.

V is TRBV18 and J is TRBJ2-7, with D possibly TRBD2 on 6 matching bases. Germline CDR1 is KGHSH and CDR2 is LQKENI. The CDR3 length is 15 residues. V was clipped by 6 bases and J by 4 bases, with 19 bases between them. The CDR3 bases are TGTGCCAGCTCGCCTTATGGGGGGATGGGTTACGAGCAGTACTTC. Its protein product is CASSPYGGMGYEQYF.

V is TRBV19 and J is TRBJ2-1, with 7 bases that match TRBD1. Germline V gene sequence: CDR1 LNHDA, CDR2 SQIVND (reference sequence). J lost 10 bases, V lost 5 bases, and 11 bases had no gene match. There are 14 residues in the CDR3. CDR3 region: CASSRDSVSIEQFF. DNA for the CDR3: TGTGCCAGTAGTCGGGACAGTGTATCTATAGAGCAGTTCTTC.

This chain joins TRBV6-6 and TRBJ2-5, with 12 bases fitting TRBD2. Per germline, CDR1 MNHNY and CDR2 SVGAGI (reference sequence). V gave up 6 bases and J gave up 6 bases; unmatched junction bases: 8. CDR3 size: 15 residues. The chain's CDR3 is CASSPASGRGKTQYF. CDR3 DNA: TGTGCCAGCAGCCCTGCTAGCGGGAGGGGGAAGACCCAGTACTTC.

The V gene is TRBV27, the J gene TRBJ2-6; D remains ambiguous. V lost 2 bases and J lost 3, with 5 bases in between. The CDR3 length is 14 residues. Germline loops: CDR1 MNHEY, CDR2 SMNVEV (reference sequence). The CDR3 loop reads CASSLGVGANVLTF. The CDR3 DNA reads as TGTGCCAGCAGTTTAGGAGTTGGGGCCAACGTCCTGACTTTC.

The chain has TRBV7-2 and TRBJ1-1; 7 bases line up with TRBD1. This CDR3 spans 14 amino acids. With 8 bases clipped from V and 5 bases from J, the junction kept 11 bases outside the gene matches. Germline values: CDR1 SGHTA, CDR2 FQGNSA. This CDR3 reads CASASQGVGTEAFF. CDR3 bases: TGTGCCAGCGCCAGCCAGGGGGTTGGAACTGAAGCTTTCTTT.

The chain carries TRBV18 and TRBJ2-4; D perhaps matches TRBD1 (5 bases). The CDR3 is made up of 14 amino acids. CDR1 and CDR2 (germline): KGHSH, LQKENI. The V gene lost 4 bases and the J gene lost 9 bases, with 16 bases spanning the gap. The CDR3 coding sequence is TGTGCCAGCTCACGGCAGGGTTTAAAGGGCATTCAGTACTTC. Translating it yields CASSRQGLKGIQYF.

The chain links TRBV7-2 to TRBJ2-2; perhaps TRBD2 as D (5 bases). In germline, CDR1 is SGHTA, CDR2 FQGNSA. V lost 4 bases and J 1 base, leaving 10 bases between the germline ends. The CDR3 spans 15 residues. DNA for the CDR3: TGTGCCAGCAGCTCCTCAAGCGGGAACACCGGGGAGCTGTTTTTT. Its translation: CASSSSSGNTGELFF.

V usage is TRBV6-1 and J usage is TRBJ2-7, with D perhaps TRBD2 (6 bases). CDR1 and CDR2 from the germline V gene are MNHNS and SASEGT. The CDR3 length is 13 residues. V was cut by 2 bases and J by 6 bases, with 11 bases left in between. CDR3 sequence (DNA): TGTGCCAGCAGTGAACGGGGGAGAGGCGAGCAGTACTTC. As protein: CASSERGRGEQYF.

This chain uses TRBV19 with TRBJ2-4; 12 nucleotides align to TRBD2. Germline V gives CDR1 LNHDA, CDR2 SQIVND (reference sequence). The ends lost 5 bases at V and 3 bases at J; junction bases unmatched: 5. This CDR3 spans 16 amino acids. The CDR3, as DNA: TGTGCCAGTAGTTCACTAGCGGGAGGATACAAAAACATTCAGTACTTC. This sequence encodes CASSSLAGGYKNIQYF.

The chain uses TRBV19 and TRBJ1-5, with D perhaps TRBD1 (5 bases). The V and J ends lost 6 bases and 2 bases respectively, with 17 bases between them. CDR1 is LNHDA, CDR2 SQIVND, per germline (reference sequence). CDR3 length equals 16 residues. CDR3 region: CASSKNQGSGNQPQHF. DNA of the CDR3: TGTGCCAGTAGCAAAAATCAGGGATCAGGCAATCAGCCCCAGCATTTT.

The chain links TRBV6-5 to TRBJ1-5; D gene uncertain. Trimming took 8 bases from V and 0 from J, leaving 8 bases between them. The germline V gene has CDR1 MNHEY and CDR2 SVGAGI. The CDR3 contains 13 residues. The CDR3 region has the DNA TGTGCCAGCCGCGGAAGTAGCAATCAGCCCCAGCATTTT. Its protein is CASRGSSNQPQHF.

The chain uses TRBV11-1 and TRBJ2-6, with 8 bases aligning to TRBD1. V shed 6 bases and J 2 bases; nucleotides not matched to a gene: 9. The germline gives CDR1 SGHAT, CDR2 FQDESV (reference sequence). The CDR3 consists of 17 residues. The CDR3 protein is CASSSRDRFAGANVLTF. The CDR3 DNA is TGTGCCAGCAGTTCCCGGGACAGGTTTGCTGGGGCCAACGTCCTGACTTTC.

The V and J genes are TRBV19 and TRBJ1-4, with D perhaps TRBD1 (5 bases). The germline V and J ends were trimmed by 10 bases and 5 bases, with 20 bases remaining between them. The CDR3 extends over 15 amino acids. The germline CDR1 and CDR2 sequences are LNHDA and SQIVND (reference sequence). The CDR3 coding sequence is TGTGCCACCAAAACCCAGGGTCTCATAAATGAAAAACTGTTTTTT. Amino acid sequence: CATKTQGLINEKLFF.

The rearrangement uses TRBV14 and TRBJ2-5; the match to TRBD2 covers 10 bases. The CDR3 contains 17 residues. V lost 2 bases to trimming and J lost 2 bases; unmatched junction nucleotides: 8. In germline, CDR1 is SGHDN, CDR2 FVKESK. The CDR3 loop reads CASSQHWTSGGQETQYF. The CDR3, as DNA: TGTGCCAGCAGCCAACACTGGACTAGCGGAGGACAAGAGACCCAGTACTTC. The complete variable domain, with remaining parts taken from reference TRBV14 and TRBJ2-5, reads EAGVTQFPSHSVIEKGQTVTLRCDPISGHDNLYWYRRVMGKEIKFLLHFVKESKQDESGMPNNRFLAERTGGTYSTLKVQPAELEDSGVYFCASSQHWTSGGQETQYFGPGTRLLVL.

The chain employs TRBV28 and TRBJ1-1, with 8 bases lining up with TRBD1. With V trimmed by 0 bases and J by 4 bases, 4 bases remained unmatched. The germline V gene has CDR1 MDHEN and CDR2 SYDVKM. CDR3 length equals 15 residues. The CDR3 DNA follows: TGTGCCAGCAGTTTATGGGACAGGGCGGGCACTGAAGCTTTCTTT. It specifies CASSLWDRAGTEAFF.

This chain joins TRBV7-2 and TRBJ1-2, with 12 positions matching TRBD1. The CDR3 totals 15 residues. CDR1 SGHTA and CDR2 FQGNSA come from the germline V gene. Trimming removed 5 bases from V and 8 bases from J; junction bases left unmatched: 9. As DNA, the CDR3 is TGTGCCAGCAGCCCGACGGGACAGGGGGCGTCCGGCTACACCTTC. Protein product: CASSPTGQGASGYTF.

J is TRBJ1-1 and V is TRBV20-1; TRBD1 aligns across 8 bases. The CDR3 has 10 amino acids. Germline CDR1 reads DFQATT; CDR2 reads SNEGSKA (reference sequence). J lost 14 bases, V lost 4 bases, and 6 bases had no gene match. The CDR3 loop is CSATWDRLFF. The CDR3, as DNA: TGCAGTGCTACCTGGGACAGGCTCTTCTTT.

This chain links TRBV6-5 with TRBJ1-1; 10 nucleotides align to TRBD1. With V trimmed by 7 bases and J by 5 bases, 7 bases remained unmatched. Germline assignment: CDR1 MNHEY and CDR2 SVGAGI. The CDR3 sequence is 14 residues long. The CDR3: CASTRQGAGTEAFF. For the CDR3, the DNA is TGTGCCAGCACAAGACAGGGGGCTGGGACTGAAGCTTTCTTT.

This clone showed up just a few times. The V and J genes are TRBV23-1 and TRBJ1-1; TRBD1 is a possible D gene (6 bases). TRBV23-1 is designated an ORF whose function remains uncertain. V shed 11 bases and J shed 5 bases, with 18 bases lying between them. The CDR3 totals 13 residues. The CDR3 DNA sequence: TGCGCCGACGGCGGGGGCGCGTGGACTGAAGCTTTCTTT. This gives the protein CADGGGAWTEAFF.

V is TRBV7-5 and J is TRBJ2-1; the table's TRBD1 call for D was not verified on the DNA. TRBV7-5 is shown as a pseudogene. This CDR3 comprises 18 residues. CDR3 sequence reads: CARSLGGPPDLPYNEQFF. The CDR3 DNA is TGTGCCAGAAGCTTAGGGGGGCCCCCCGACTTACCCTACAATGAGCAGTTCTTC.

This chain uses TRBV7-2 with TRBJ2-2; the D is unclear. CDR1 and CDR2 from the germline V gene are SGHTA and FQGNSA. Trimming left V 5 bases short and J 1 base short, with 14 bases between. There are 16 residues in the CDR3. In DNA form, the CDR3 reads TGTGCCAGCAGCCCCTCCAGAACCTTGAACACCGGGGAGCTGTTTTTT. It codes for CASSPSRTLNTGELFF.

V gene TRBV5-6 combines with J gene TRBJ2-7; no clear D. Germline CDR1 is SGHDT and CDR2 is YYEEEE. V was clipped by 1 base and J by 1 base, with 15 bases between them. The CDR3 is 16 amino acids. The CDR3: CASSLRGQRFSYEQYF. The CDR3 DNA sequence: TGTGCCAGCAGCTTGCGTGGGCAACGATTTTCCTACGAGCAGTACTTC.

The rearrangement uses TRBV28 and TRBJ2-5; 14 positions match TRBD2. The V gene's germline CDR1 is MDHEN and CDR2 SYDVKM. The CDR3 extends over 18 amino acids. V was clipped by 6 bases and J by 3 bases; unmatched bases: 12. The CDR3 sequence is CASRLGLAGGVTKETQYF. The CDR3 bases are TGTGCCAGCAGACTAGGACTAGCGGGAGGTGTTACCAAAGAGACCCAGTACTTC. Full variable domain (remainder filled in from reference TRBV28 and TRBJ2-5): DVKVTQSSRYLVKRTGEKVFLECVQDMDHENMFWYRQDPGLGLRLIYFSYDVKMKEKGDIPEGYSVSREKKERFSLILESASTNQTSMYLCASRLGLAGGVTKETQYFGPGTRLLVL.

This rearrangement joins TRBV27 to TRBJ1-1, with 9 positions matching TRBD1. The CDR3 consists of 16 residues. V dropped 5 bases and J dropped 1; count of bases not matched to a gene: 8. The V gene's germline CDR1 is MNHEY and CDR2 SMNVEV (reference sequence). CDR3 residues: CASSTPTGGRNTEAFF. The CDR3 DNA is TGTGCCAGCAGTACCCCGACAGGGGGGAGGAACACTGAAGCTTTCTTT.

The gene calls are TRBV11-3 and TRBJ2-1; TRBD2 matches 9 bases. The CDR3 runs to 17 residues. The J segment lost 7 bases and the V segment lost 5 bases, leaving 15 bases of the junction unmatched. CDR1 is SGHNT, CDR2 YENEEA, per germline. The CDR3 spells CASSASPTSGKLNEQFF. CDR3 bases: TGTGCCAGCAGCGCATCTCCGACTAGCGGAAAGTTAAATGAGCAGTTCTTC.

The rearrangement links TRBV5-5 to TRBJ1-5; D not certain. The CDR3 totals 14 residues. Between the trimmed V and J ends, which lost 2 bases and 3 bases, there was a span of 9 bases. Germline CDR1 SGHKS, CDR2 YYEKEE (reference sequence). The DNA of the CDR3 is TGTGCCAGCAGCTTAGCGGGGTTCAATCAGCCCCAGCATTTT. This sequence encodes CASSLAGFNQPQHF.

The chain is built from TRBV6-6 and TRBJ2-1, with TRBD1 matching 11 bases. Germline loops: CDR1 MNHNY, CDR2 SVGAGI (reference sequence). V dropped 5 bases and J dropped 2; count of bases not matched to a gene: 2. CDR3 size: 15 residues. The CDR3 region is CASSKDRGPYNEQFF. For the CDR3, the DNA is TGTGCCAGCAGTAAGGACAGGGGGCCCTACAATGAGCAGTTCTTC.